Listed here are 23 T cell receptor beta chains from one sample, sequenced in a study of T-cell memory formation after mild COVID-19. Via MiXCR, TCRdb re-called the 5' RACE reads, giving one row per CDR3 protein. This sample has around 400,000 distinct CDR3 sequences; roughly 24% occur once, and the top ten carry roughly 9.7%. The specimen was PBMCs or a T cell subset sorted from them (not recorded which). The receptors originated from an adult woman who had mild COVID-19 (a few samples of this study predate the infection). Cell type and time point are not known.

V and J are TRBV6-2 or TRBV6-3 and TRBJ2-7; 9 bases are a match to TRBD2. V lost 4 bases, J lost 1 base, and 5 bases stayed unmatched. The CDR3 extends over 15 amino acids. Germline CDR1 is MNHEY and CDR2 is SVGEGT. The CDR3: CASSSPGLASYEQYF. Here the CDR3 DNA reads TGTGCCAGCAGTTCGCCGGGACTAGCTTCCTACGAGCAGTACTTC.

The chain employs TRBV5-5 and TRBJ1-5; D perhaps matches TRBD1 (5 bases). The CDR3 loop spans 14 amino acids. V was trimmed by 0 bases and J by 6 bases, leaving 10 bases between them. CDR1 and CDR2 from the germline V gene are SGHKS and YYEKEE (reference sequence). The CDR3 reads CASSLGGTSQPQHF. CDR3 DNA sequence: TGTGCCAGCAGCTTGGGAGGGACTAGTCAGCCCCAGCATTTT.

This clonotype was counted a few times. CDR3 residues: CSARVVGSTDTQYF. In nucleotides, the CDR3 is TGCAGTGCTAGAGTTGTAGGAAGCACAGATACGCAGTATTTT. V is TRBV20-1 and J is TRBJ2-3; D uncertain. The CDR3 spans 14 residues. Germline loops: CDR1 DFQATT, CDR2 SNEGSKA (reference sequence). Trimming took off 1 base at V and 0 bases at J, with 8 bases between the two ends.

This clonotype was seen many times. The chain employs TRBV6-2 or TRBV6-3 and TRBJ2-3; 8 nucleotides align to TRBD1. The V segment lost 6 bases and the J segment 4 bases; nucleotides outside the gene matches: 6. This CDR3 has 14 amino acids. The germline CDR1 and CDR2 sequences are MNHEY and SVGEGT. The CDR3: CASRSGGSSDTQYF. Here the CDR3 DNA reads TGTGCCAGCAGGTCAGGGGGCTCGTCAGATACGCAGTATTTT.

CDR3 coding DNA: TGTGCCATCTCTTTAGAGATTTACAATGAGCAGTTCTTC. As protein: CAISLEIYNEQFF. V gene TRBV10-3 combines with J gene TRBJ2-1; D not certain. Between the trimmed V and J ends, which lost 8 bases and 4 bases, there was a span of 12 bases. Germline values: CDR1 ENHRY, CDR2 SYGVKD. The CDR3 is 13 amino acids.

This chain connects TRBV12-3 or TRBV12-4 to TRBJ1-5; no firm D call. V was pared by 2 bases and J by 2 bases, with 16 bases between. CDR3 length equals 17 residues. CDR3 DNA sequence: TGTGCCAGCAGTTTATCGGAAGGAGTTTGGGGCAATCAGCCCCAGCATTTT. It is translated as CASSLSEGVWGNQPQHF.

The gene calls are TRBV28 and TRBJ1-2; the D gene is possibly TRBD1 (5 bases). V dropped 5 bases and J dropped 4 bases, with 17 bases sitting between them. There are 15 residues in the CDR3. Germline values: CDR1 MDHEN, CDR2 SYDVKM. CDR3 amino acids: CASSAPIGAGYGYTF. The CDR3 nucleotides read TGTGCCAGCAGTGCACCGATCGGGGCAGGCTATGGCTACACCTTC.

This clonotype was seen only a few times. The chain couples TRBV12-3 or TRBV12-4 to TRBJ1-2, with 7 positions matching TRBD1. The CDR3 runs to 14 residues. J was trimmed by 2 bases and V by 3 bases; bases with no gene match: 3. The CDR3 bases are TGTGCCAGCAGTTTGACAGGGATGAACTATGGCTACACCTTC. Residues: CASSLTGMNYGYTF.

The rearrangement links TRBV4-1 to TRBJ1-1; the D gene is possibly TRBD1 (6 bases). The CDR3 is 15 amino acids. The V end lost 0 bases, the J end lost 9 bases, and 17 bases lay between the germline ends. Germline values: CDR1 MGHRA, CDR2 YSYEKL. The CDR3, as DNA: TGCGCCAGCAGCCAAGATTCCCTAGGACAGCCTAAAGCTTTCTTT. This gives the protein CASSQDSLGQPKAFF.

The rearrangement links TRBV6-5 to TRBJ1-3, with no clear D. The CDR3 is made up of 12 amino acids. Deletions cut 6 bases from V and 4 bases from J, with 7 bases between. Germline V gene data show CDR1 as MNHEY and CDR2 as SVGAGI. CDR3 nucleotides: TGTGCCAGCAGAACGACAGGAAACACCATATATTTT. It codes for CASRTTGNTIYF.

At least ten counts were recorded for this clonotype. V usage is TRBV7-8 and J usage is TRBJ1-5; a possible D gene is TRBD1 (6 bases). Between the trimmed V and J ends, which lost 5 bases and 4 bases, there was a span of 9 bases. Germline V gives CDR1 SGHVS, CDR2 FQNEAQ. The CDR3 runs 13 residues. This CDR3 is CASSRTENQPQHF. The CDR3 DNA reads as TGTGCCAGCAGCAGGACAGAAAATCAGCCCCAGCATTTT. The full variable domain, in which reference TRBV7-8 and TRBJ1-5 provide the parts outside the CDR3, is GAGVSQSPRYKVAKRGQDVALRCDPISGHVSLFWYQQALGQGPEFLTYFQNEAQLDKSGLPSDRFFAERPEGSVSTLKIQRTQQEDSAVYLCASSRTENQPQHFGDGTRLSIL.

The CDR3: CASSPGTGLNTEAFF. For the CDR3, the DNA is TGTGCCAGTAGTCCTGGGACAGGCCTGAACACTGAAGCTTTCTTT. V usage is TRBV19 and J usage is TRBJ1-1; TRBD1 matches 8 bases. The CDR3 runs to 15 residues. Germline V gene data show CDR1 as LNHDA and CDR2 as SQIVND (reference sequence). V shed 5 bases and J 0 bases; nucleotides not matched to a gene: 5.

This clonotype was detected a few times. The chain links TRBV9 to TRBJ2-3, with 8 bases aligning to TRBD2. CDR1 is SGDLS and CDR2 is YYNGEE in the germline V gene. CDR3 size: 15 residues. Trimming cost V 4 bases and J 3 bases; bases outside gene matches: 7. The CDR3 DNA sequence: TGTGCCAGCAGCACTAGCGGTGTAGTTACAGATACGCAGTATTTT. Protein product: CASSTSGVVTDTQYF.

V and J are TRBV5-5 and TRBJ2-2; the match to TRBD1 covers 12 bases. CDR1 SGHKS and CDR2 YYEKEE come from the germline V gene (reference sequence). V was pared by 0 bases and J by 6 bases, with 12 bases of the junction left unmatched. CDR3 length: 19 residues. This CDR3 reads CASSLAVVRDRGPAGELFF. CDR3 nucleotides: TGTGCCAGCAGCTTGGCCGTTGTCCGGGACAGGGGGCCGGCCGGGGAGCTGTTTTTT. Full variable domain (outside the CDR3, taken from reference TRBV5-5 and TRBJ2-2): DAGVTQSPTHLIKTRGQQVTLRCSPISGHKSVSWYQQVLGQGPQFIFQYYEKEERGRGNFPDRFSARQFPNYSSELNVNALLLGDSALYLCASSLAVVRDRGPAGELFFGEGSRLTVL.

The V gene is TRBV7-9, the J gene TRBJ2-1; possible D gene TRBD2, 5 bases. The CDR3 extends over 15 amino acids. Looked up from germline, CDR1 is SEHNR and CDR2 is FQNEAQ (reference sequence). V lost 5 bases and J lost 8, with 19 bases in between. The DNA of the CDR3 is TGTGCCAGCAGCCTTCAGACCGGGGATCTTTATGAGCAGTTCTTC. Encoded protein: CASSLQTGDLYEQFF.

This clonotype was observed a single time. The rearrangement links TRBV7-7 to TRBJ2-5; 8 bases line up with TRBD1. J lost 7 bases, V lost 5 bases, and 9 bases had no gene match. The CDR3 has 14 amino acids. Per germline, CDR1 SSHAT and CDR2 FNYEAQ (reference sequence). The CDR3 reads CASSQPDRGATQYF. The CDR3 DNA follows: TGTGCCAGCAGCCAACCTGACAGGGGCGCGACCCAGTACTTC.

This rearrangement joins TRBV4-1 to TRBJ1-1; D is uncertain. Trimming pared 0 bases from V and 1 base from J, leaving 6 bases between. The CDR3 is made up of 14 amino acids. Germline CDR1 reads MGHRA; CDR2 reads YSYEKL. Here the CDR3 reads CASSQELANTEAFF. CDR3 coding DNA: TGCGCCAGCAGCCAAGAGCTGGCGAACACTGAAGCTTTCTTT.

In its sample, this clonotype was seen many times. V and J are TRBV7-9 and TRBJ2-7, with D tentatively TRBD1 (6 bases). The CDR3 sequence is 16 residues long. V lost 5 bases and J 2 bases, leaving 19 bases between the germline ends. Germline V gene data show CDR1 as SEHNR and CDR2 as FQNEAQ (reference sequence). CDR3 sequence reads: CASSDPGTRGTYEQYF. CDR3 in DNA: TGTGCCAGCAGCGACCCCGGGACAAGGGGGACCTACGAGCAGTACTTC.

This clonotype was counted only a few times. This chain links TRBV5-1 with TRBJ2-2, with D possibly TRBD2 on 6 matching bases. There are 14 residues in the CDR3. CDR1 and CDR2 from the germline V gene are SGHRS and YFSETQ. V was shortened by 0 bases and J by 7 bases, with 10 bases between the two germline ends. The chain's CDR3 is CASSLGLEGGELFF. Written as DNA, the CDR3 is TGCGCCAGCAGCTTGGGACTAGAAGGCGGGGAGCTGTTTTTT.

The chain uses TRBV5-1 and TRBJ1-6; the D is unclear. Deletions cut 5 bases from V and 5 bases from J, with 14 bases between. Germline lookup yields CDR1 SGHRS and CDR2 YFSETQ. This CDR3 contains 15 residues. As DNA, the CDR3 is TGCGCCAGCAGTCTTCAGGCAATGGATAATTCACCCCTCCACTTT. Amino acids: CASSLQAMDNSPLHF.

The chain combines TRBV19 with TRBJ1-2, with a tentative D call TRBD1 (5 bases). Germline V gene data show CDR1 as LNHDA and CDR2 as SQIVND (reference sequence). This CDR3 contains 15 residues. The ends were cut back, 3 bases at V and 3 bases at J, with 14 bases in the middle. The CDR3 DNA is TGTGCCAGTAGTATGTCGCCAGGGAGGGACTATGGCTACACCTTC. Its translation is CASSMSPGRDYGYTF.

Details on this clonotype: At one boundary the junction diverges from the germline segment, which might be a read error. The chain uses TRBV12-3 or TRBV12-4 and TRBJ2-3; the match to TRBD1 covers 10 bases. The CDR3 loop spans 20 amino acids. The CDR3 sequence: CASSLRREPILTGGTDTQYF. The DNA for the CDR3 is TGTGCCAGCAGTTTGAGGCGCGAACCCATCCTGACAGGGGGCACGGATACGCAGTATTTT.

Only a few counts were recorded for this clonotype. This chain uses TRBV20-1 with TRBJ2-7; D possibly corresponds to TRBD2 (6 bases). Looked up from germline, CDR1 is DFQATT and CDR2 is SNEGSKA (reference sequence). This CDR3 comprises 16 residues. V dropped 0 bases and J dropped 1 base, with 16 bases sitting between them. The CDR3 protein is CSARDSLTGLSYEQYF. The DNA for the CDR3 is TGCAGTGCTAGAGATAGTCTTACGGGACTTTCCTACGAGCAGTACTTC.